These 10 T cell receptor beta chains originate from one sample sequenced in a study of T cell responses to AZD1222 COVID-19 vaccine. Using immunoSEQ multiplex PCR, the repertoire was profiled, and TCRdb retains in-frame clones only, with some absent. This table holds over 120,000 clones, roughly 87% found once. The sample was peripheral blood, taken 28 days after the second dose of the MenACWY control vaccine. Source of these receptors: an adult who received the MenACWY meningococcal vaccine as a control.

The J gene is TRBJ2-1, the V gene TRBV2; 13 nucleotides align to TRBD2. The V gene end was trimmed by 4 bases and the J gene end by 4 bases; junction bases not matched to a gene: 4. Per the germline V gene, CDR1 is SNHLY and CDR2 is FYNNEI. This CDR3 is built from 16 residues. The CDR3 region is CASSGTSGRFYNEQFF. CDR3 sequence (DNA): TGTGCCAGCAGTGGGACTAGCGGGAGATTTTACAATGAGCAGTTCTTC.

Worth noting for this clone: Other nucleotide sequences from this sample produce the same CDR3. V is TRBV2 and J is TRBJ2-3; D is possibly TRBD1 (5 bases). The CDR3 is 14 amino acids. V was clipped by 1 base and J by 0 bases, with 5 bases between them. Germline CDR1 and CDR2: SNHLY and FYNNEI. The CDR3 here is CASSEDRSTDTQYF. The CDR3 DNA follows: TGTGCCAGCAGTGAAGACAGGAGCACAGATACGCAGTATTTT.

The J gene is TRBJ2-6, the V gene TRBV28, with TRBD1 identical over 7 bases. The CDR3 runs to 16 residues. V was pared by 5 bases and J by 9 bases, with 13 bases of the junction left unmatched. Germline V gives CDR1 MDHEN, CDR2 SYDVKM. The CDR3 loop reads CASSTRQGQSHNVLTF. In DNA form, the CDR3 reads TGTGCCAGCAGTACTCGACAGGGCCAGTCCCACAACGTCCTGACTTTC.

The CDR3 protein is CASSLTRLTDTQYF. CDR3 in DNA: TGTGCCAGCAGCTTAACCCGCCTCACAGATACGCAGTATTTT. The rearrangement uses TRBV7-2 and TRBJ2-3; no reliable D call. V shed 2 bases and J shed 2 bases, with 8 bases lying between them. The CDR3 contains 14 residues. The V gene's germline CDR1 is SGHTA and CDR2 FQGNSA.

V is TRBV27 and J is TRBJ1-2; 9 bases map to TRBD1. Trimming took 4 bases from V and 8 from J; bases not matched to a gene: 11. CDR3 size: 15 residues. Germline-derived CDR1 and CDR2 are MNHEY and SMNVEV (reference sequence). Here the CDR3 DNA reads TGTGCCAGCAGTTCCGGGACAGGGACCCTCCGGGGCTACACCTTC. It codes for CASSSGTGTLRGYTF.

This chain connects TRBV9 to TRBJ2-7; no firm D call. Germline V CDR1 and CDR2: SGDLS, YYNGEE. This CDR3 contains 13 residues. V shed 2 bases and J shed 6 bases, with 12 bases lying between them. For the CDR3, the DNA is TGTGCCAGCAGCGTCTCAAGTTTCCGCGAGCAGTACTTC. Translated: CASSVSSFREQYF.

V usage is TRBV11-3 and J usage is TRBJ2-2; 7 nucleotides agree with TRBD2. The germline V gene has CDR1 SGHNT and CDR2 YENEEA. The CDR3 has 16 residues. After removal of 2 bases from V and 5 bases from J, the junction contained 8 bases not matched to a gene. The CDR3 is CASSLPRGGGTGELFF. CDR3 bases: TGTGCCAGCAGCTTACCACGGGGCGGGGGAACCGGGGAGCTGTTTTTT.

In DNA, the CDR3 is TGTGCCAGCAGCAGCCGGGCCGGAGGCTGGGGAAACACCATATATTTT. This encodes CASSSRAGGWGNTIYF. V usage is TRBV7-8 and J usage is TRBJ1-3; the D is unclear. The V end lost 5 bases, the J end lost 4 bases, and 18 bases lay between the germline ends. The CDR3 is made up of 16 amino acids. Germline V gene sequence: CDR1 SGHVS, CDR2 FQNEAQ.

V usage is TRBV27 and J usage is TRBJ1-1; D perhaps matches TRBD1 (6 bases). The length of the CDR3 is 13 residues. CDR1 and CDR2 from the germline V gene are MNHEY and SMNVEV (reference sequence). Trimming removed 6 bases at V and 7 bases at J, with 15 bases between. The chain's CDR3 is CASRTWGAGEAFF. DNA of the CDR3: TGTGCCAGCAGAACCTGGGGGGCGGGTGAAGCTTTCTTT.

This clone turned up a few times. This rearrangement joins TRBV25-1 to TRBJ1-1, with D possibly matching TRBD1 (5 bases). Germline V CDR1 and CDR2: MGHDK, SYGVNS. The CDR3 length is 13 residues. V was cut by 5 bases and J by 6 bases, with 13 bases left in between. For the CDR3, the DNA is TGTGCCAGCAGTCGTGGGGGTTACGCTGAAGCTTTCTTT. Encoded protein: CASSRGGYAEAFF.